The source of this T cell receptor beta chain is a study of T cells after yellow fever vaccination. TCRdb reanalysed the 5' RACE reads using MiXCR and keeps one entry per CDR3 protein. The sample records 300,000 or so distinct CDR3 sequences, 10% to 15% being singletons. Notes on this clonotype: Its antigen remains unknown.

CDR3 length: 13 amino acids. V was pared by 1 base and J by 12 bases, with 4 bases of the junction left unmatched. Per the germline V gene, CDR1 is SNHLY and CDR2 is FYNNEI. General study points: Clonotypes appearing in both CD4 and CD8 compartments existed, and their share was small.

Sequenced material: CD4+ T cells sorted from PBMCs, taken 45 days after the yellow fever booster vaccination. The origin of this receptor is a man under 40 who received the YFV17D yellow fever vaccine. V is TRBV2 and J is TRBJ2-1; TRBD2 matches 9 bases. The CDR3 nucleotides read TGTGCCAGCAGTGAAGATGCGGGAGGGACGCAGTTCTTC. Protein sequence: CASSEDAGGTQFF.